These 22 T cell receptor beta chains came from one sample sequenced in a study of spatial heterogeneity in lung cancer. Study-wide results and limits: Within tumors, counts of expanded alpha and beta TCRs tracked tumor mutation counts.

Time point indicated: sample taken at primary tumor resection. MiXCR was run by TCRdb on the 5' RACE reads, yielding one entry per CDR3 protein. The table lists approximately 12,000 distinct CDR3 sequences, around an eighth of them singletons. The antigens of these receptors remain unknown. The sequencing used lung tumor tissue, collected at surgery. All receptors derive from a female donor with early-stage non-small cell lung cancer.

The table lists this clonotype with many counts. V is TRBV6-1 and J is TRBJ2-1; TRBD2 matches at 10 bases. The CDR3 consists of 17 residues. Germline assignment: CDR1 MNHNS and CDR2 SASEGT. V lost 5 bases to trimming and J lost 2 bases; unmatched junction nucleotides: 9. This CDR3 is CASSLRSGRAAYNEQFF. DNA of the CDR3: TGTGCCAGCAGTCTCCGAAGCGGGAGGGCCGCCTACAATGAGCAGTTCTTC.

This clonotype is medium-sized. The chain combines TRBV20-1 with TRBJ2-7; TRBD1 agrees at 8 bases. Trimming at V came to 6 bases and at J to 2 bases, leaving 9 bases not matched to a gene. The CDR3 consists of 14 residues. Germline V gives CDR1 DFQATT, CDR2 SNEGSKA (reference sequence). Here the CDR3 reads CSAMPGQGPYEQYF. DNA for the CDR3: TGCAGTGCCATGCCCGGACAGGGCCCCTACGAGCAGTACTTC.

The chain employs TRBV27 and TRBJ2-1, with 9 bases aligning to TRBD2. CDR1 MNHEY and CDR2 SMNVEV come from the germline V gene (reference sequence). The V segment lost 2 bases and the J segment 7 bases; nucleotides outside the gene matches: 6. The CDR3 length is 15 residues. In DNA, the CDR3 is TGTGCCAGCAGTTTACGTGGTAGCGGGGGTAATGAGCAGTTCTTC. The encoded protein is CASSLRGSGGNEQFF.

V gene TRBV7-6 combines with J gene TRBJ2-2, with 8 bases lining up with TRBD1. The CDR3 length is 15 residues. Trimming cost V 7 bases and J 0 bases; bases outside gene matches: 4. Germline-derived CDR1 and CDR2 are SGHVS and FNYEAQ. The CDR3 loop reads CASNSQGANTGELFF. The CDR3 DNA is TGTGCCAGCAACTCACAGGGGGCGAACACCGGGGAGCTGTTTTTT.

A remark on this clonotype: A read error is possible here, since a much larger clone lies one base away. The chain employs TRBV7-2 and TRBJ2-7; TRBD2 matches 10 bases. The trim removed 3 bases at V and 6 bases at J, leaving 8 bases unmatched. The CDR3 contains 15 residues. Germline V gene lookup returns CDR1 SGHTA and CDR2 FQGNSA. CDR3 DNA sequence: TGTGCCAGCAGCTTTGCCGGACTAGCGGCCAGCGAGCAGTACTTC. Amino acid sequence: CASSFAGLAASEQYF. The full variable domain, with the rest looked up from reference TRBV7-2 and TRBJ2-7, is GAGVSQSPSNKVTEKGKDVELRCDPISGHTALYWYRQSLGQGLEFLIYFQGNSAPDKSGLPSDRFSAERTGGSVSTLTIQRTQQEDSAVYLCASSFAGLAASEQYFGPGTRLTVT.

V gene TRBV27 combines with J gene TRBJ1-4; TRBD1 might be the D (5 bases). Trimming removed 5 bases from V and 7 bases from J, with 11 bases in between. Germline V gene sequence: CDR1 MNHEY, CDR2 SMNVEV (reference sequence). CDR3 size: 13 residues. The CDR3 region is CASSKPGGEKLFF. CDR3 in DNA: TGTGCCAGCAGTAAACCGGGGGGTGAAAAACTGTTTTTT.

This clonotype was seen at least ten times. CDR3: CASSFGQGTTGELFF. The DNA of the CDR3 is TGTGCCAGCAGTTTTGGACAGGGGACCACCGGGGAGCTGTTTTTT. The chain is built from TRBV28 and TRBJ2-2; 9 nucleotides match TRBD1. Looked up from germline, CDR1 is MDHEN and CDR2 is SYDVKM. CDR3 length: 15 residues. The trim removed 3 bases at V and 4 bases at J, leaving 3 bases unmatched.

Ten or more counts support this clonotype. V usage is TRBV6-2 or TRBV6-3 and J usage is TRBJ2-7, with D hard to call. The V and J ends lost 2 bases and 6 bases respectively, with 11 bases between them. This CDR3 contains 13 residues. The V gene's germline CDR1 is MNHEY and CDR2 SVGEGT. The DNA for the CDR3 is TGTGCCAGCAGTTACCCTGAGTGGGCCGAGCAGTACTTC. Encoded protein: CASSYPEWAEQYF.

The table lists this clonotype with many counts. The V and J genes are TRBV6-2 or TRBV6-3 and TRBJ2-1; 11 nucleotides line up with TRBD2. Germline V gene sequence: CDR1 MNHEY, CDR2 SVGEGT. The CDR3 spans 15 residues. Trimming cost V 6 bases and J 3 bases; bases outside gene matches: 4. The CDR3: CASRGTSGVYNEQFF. The CDR3 DNA follows: TGTGCCAGCAGGGGGACTAGCGGAGTCTACAATGAGCAGTTCTTC.

This clonotype appeared many times. V and J are TRBV12-3 or TRBV12-4 and TRBJ1-1; D gene uncertain. Between the trimmed V and J ends, which lost 6 bases and 3 bases, there was a span of 8 bases. This CDR3 region has 12 residues. CDR3 DNA: TGTGCCAGCAGGTTAAGGCACACTGAAGCTTTCTTT. Its translation is CASRLRHTEAFF.

The chain uses TRBV7-3 and TRBJ2-3, with D possibly matching TRBD1 (6 bases). This CDR3 is 14 amino acids long. The V and J ends lost 4 bases and 1 base respectively, with 9 bases between them. The germline CDR1 and CDR2 sequences are SGHTA and FQGTGA. CDR3: CASSYGQRTDTQYF. The CDR3 bases are TGTGCCAGCAGCTACGGACAGCGCACAGATACGCAGTATTTT.

At least ten counts were recorded for this clonotype. The V and J genes are TRBV7-6 and TRBJ2-3; TRBD2 might be the D (7 bases). The CDR3 is 16 amino acids. Germline V gene lookup returns CDR1 SGHVS and CDR2 FNYEAQ. V was pared by 6 bases and J by 1 base, with 17 bases between. CDR3 coding DNA: TGTGCCAGCAGTCCAGTCGGGGGGCCTGGCACAGATACGCAGTATTTT. Its protein is CASSPVGGPGTDTQYF.

This clonotype was found many times. The gene calls are TRBV7-2 and TRBJ2-7; TRBD2 matches 7 bases. The CDR3 consists of 15 residues. Germline CDR1 reads SGHTA; CDR2 reads FQGNSA. The J segment lost 0 bases and the V segment lost 5 bases, leaving 7 bases of the junction unmatched. This CDR3 is CASSNSGTTSYEQYF. In DNA form, the CDR3 reads TGTGCCAGCAGCAACTCCGGGACTACCTCCTACGAGCAGTACTTC.

This clonotype was found many times. J is TRBJ2-1 and V is TRBV4-3; D not resolved. Germline CDR1 reads LGHNA; CDR2 reads YSLEER. The CDR3 runs 13 residues. With 0 bases removed from V and 6 bases from J, the gap between germline ends came to 6 bases. CDR3 DNA: TGCGCCAGCAGCCAAGATCTATCCAATGAGCAGTTCTTC. This gives the protein CASSQDLSNEQFF.

V and J are TRBV12-3 or TRBV12-4 and TRBJ2-2; possibly TRBD2 for D (5 bases). The CDR3 runs to 13 residues. V was clipped by 5 bases and J by 2 bases, with 6 bases between them. CDR3 protein: CASSAGNTGELFF. The CDR3 DNA sequence: TGTGCCAGCAGTGCGGGTAACACCGGGGAGCTGTTTTTT.

By sample share, this clonotype is medium-sized. CDR3 region: CASSQDRFNSPLHF. CDR3 coding DNA: TGTGCCAGCAGCCAAGACCGGTTTAATTCACCCCTCCACTTT. V and J are TRBV3-1 and TRBJ1-6; D gene ambiguous. The germline gives CDR1 LGHDT, CDR2 YNNKEL (reference sequence). The CDR3 sequence is 14 residues long. Trimming stripped 0 bases from V and 6 bases from J, with 6 bases between.

This clonotype was counted many times. The chain couples TRBV27 to TRBJ1-5; 7 bases fit TRBD1. J gave up 6 bases and V 3 bases, and 8 bases lay outside the gene matches. CDR3 length: 15 amino acids. Germline V CDR1 and CDR2: MNHEY, SMNVEV (reference sequence). The DNA for the CDR3 is TGTGCCAGCAGTTTGAACACAGGGGAGGGTCAGCCCCAGCATTTT. This sequence encodes CASSLNTGEGQPQHF.

This clonotype has a count of ten or more. The genes are TRBV12-3 or TRBV12-4 and TRBJ2-1, with 9 bases lining up with TRBD2. The length of the CDR3 is 14 residues. J lost 8 bases, V lost 3 bases, and 5 bases had no gene match. The CDR3 DNA is TGTGCCAGCAGTTTTCAACTAGCGGGCGATGAGCAGTTCTTC. This sequence encodes CASSFQLAGDEQFF.

This clonotype was counted a few times. The chain is built from TRBV4-2 and TRBJ2-5; the D gene could be TRBD1 or TRBD2 (6 bases each). Germline assignment: CDR1 LGHNA and CDR2 YNFKEQ. The CDR3 length is 12 residues. Trimming took off 5 bases at V and 7 bases at J, with 11 bases between the two ends. CDR3 loop: CASSNEGGTQYF. The CDR3 DNA reads TGTGCCAGCAGCAACGAGGGGGGGACCCAGTACTTC.

By share of the sample, this clonotype is medium-sized (0.01 to 0.1%). The rearrangement links TRBV6-5 to TRBJ2-2; 7 bases map to TRBD1. V gave up 5 bases and J gave up 3 bases; unmatched junction bases: 3. This CDR3 has 14 amino acids. Germline V gene data show CDR1 as MNHEY and CDR2 as SVGAGI. The CDR3 region is CASSPTGDTGELFF. The CDR3 nucleotides are TGTGCCAGCAGTCCCACAGGGGACACCGGGGAGCTGTTTTTT.

The chain employs TRBV7-6 and TRBJ1-4; D not certain. CDR3 length equals 14 residues. CDR1 and CDR2 from the germline V gene are SGHVS and FNYEAQ. Trimming shortened V by 2 bases and J by 6 bases, and 10 bases separated the two germline ends. In nucleotides, the CDR3 is TGTGCCAGCAGCTTAATGGCGGTGGATGAAAAACTGTTTTTT. Its protein is CASSLMAVDEKLFF.

For the CDR3, the DNA is TGTGCCAGCAGTCGCAGGACAGGGTTTAGGACTGAAGCTTTCTTT. It encodes CASSRRTGFRTEAFF. V and J are TRBV12-3 or TRBV12-4 and TRBJ1-1, with 8 nucleotides matching TRBD1. V gave up 5 bases and J gave up 5 bases; unmatched junction bases: 10. This CDR3 has 15 amino acids.